Only a few counts were recorded for the clone carrying this T cell receptor (beta chain). Its antigen is unknown. This specimen belongs to a study of T cells after yellow fever vaccination. Whole-study results and caveats: The study found a weaker secondary response that peaked faster, day 5 versus 15. Repertoires obtained by FACS sorting could include abundant clonotypes that entered as contaminants from the bulk population. Subsequent to the booster, the majority of primary-vaccination clones reappeared (approximately 95% CD4, roughly 90% CD8).

The V segment lost 6 bases and the J segment 1 base; nucleotides outside the gene matches: 7. The CDR3 has 16 residues. Germline V lookup: CDR1 SGHTA, CDR2 FQGNSA. A process of 5'RACE template switching, which added a universal primer site and UMIs, was used to make TCR cDNA. Via MiXCR, TCRdb re-called the 5' RACE reads, giving one row per CDR3 protein. This table holds tens of thousands of distinct CDR3 sequences, approximately 7% found once. The J gene is TRBJ2-2, the V gene TRBV7-2, with TRBD2 identical over 8 bases. The sample in question was CD8+ T cells sorted from PBMCs, obtained more than 4 days after the first yellow fever vaccination. The source of this sequence is a young man who received the YFV17D yellow fever vaccine. The CDR3 region has the DNA TGTGCCAGCAGGTGGTGGCTAGCGGGGAACACCGGGGAGCTGTTTTTT. Protein sequence: CASRWWLAGNTGELFF.